The rows below give T cell receptor beta chains drawn from one sample of a study of cytomegalovirus exposure and HLA in healthy donors. Produced via immunoSEQ multiplex PCR; TCRdb's table is partial and in-frame only. The sample contains about 250,000 clones, over 75% of which appear only once. Sequencing was done on a sample of PBMCs. These receptors were taken from a boy aged 5 to 17 in good health and CMV-seronegative. Each CDR3 is given with its conserved first and last residue. The D gene is left open where the match is weak. Some rows have no size entry. The others give once, few or many, or a class for an expanded clone.

clone_size: -
v_call: TRBV5-1
d_call: TRBD1
j_call: TRBJ2-7
cdr3_aa: CASSLVGLGTGPYEQYF
cdr3_nt: TGCGCCAGCAGCTTGGTGGGTTTGGGGACAGGCCCCTACGAGCAGTACTTC

clone_size: -
v_call: TRBV2
d_call: -
j_call: TRBJ2-7
cdr3_aa: CASSVGHHGHYEQYF
cdr3_nt: TGTGCCAGCAGCGTGGGACATCACGGCCACTACGAGCAGTACTTC

clone_size: -
v_call: TRBV6-5
d_call: TRBD2
j_call: TRBJ2-7
cdr3_aa: CASSTSGSLFYEQYF
cdr3_nt: TGTGCCAGCAGTACTAGCGGGAGCCTCTTCTACGAGCAGTACTTC

clone_size: -
v_call: TRBV10-3
d_call: -
j_call: TRBJ2-7
cdr3_aa: CAISEAQEAGQYF
cdr3_nt: TGTGCCATCAGTGAGGCCCAGGAAGCCGGGCAGTACTTC

clone_size: -
v_call: TRBV7-3
d_call: -
j_call: TRBJ2-1
cdr3_aa: CASSLTAYNEQFF
cdr3_nt: TGTGCCAGCAGCCTGACAGCCTACAATGAGCAGTTCTTC

clone_size: few
v_call: TRBV5-4
d_call: -
j_call: TRBJ2-5
cdr3_aa: CASSFGVPQETQYF
cdr3_nt: TGTGCCAGCAGCTTCGGAGTCCCCCAAGAGACCCAGTACTTC

clone_size: -
v_call: TRBV27
d_call: -
j_call: TRBJ1-5
cdr3_aa: CASSPSYYRPDQPQHF
cdr3_nt: TGTGCCAGCAGCCCGTCGTATTACAGGCCCGATCAGCCCCAGCATTTT

clone_size: -
v_call: TRBV7-6
d_call: -
j_call: TRBJ2-3
cdr3_aa: CASSQRDTQYF
cdr3_nt: TGTGCCAGCAGCCAGCGGGATACGCAGTATTTT

clone_size: -
v_call: TRBV9
d_call: TRBD1
j_call: TRBJ2-5
cdr3_aa: CASSLRPGQGFETQYF
cdr3_nt: TGTGCCAGCAGCCTTAGACCGGGACAGGGATTTGAGACCCAGTACTTC

clone_size: -
v_call: TRBV30
d_call: -
j_call: TRBJ1-1
cdr3_aa: CAWSHGRGGNTEAFF
cdr3_nt: TGTGCCTGGAGTCATGGGAGGGGGGGGAACACTGAAGCTTTCTTT

clone_size: -
v_call: TRBV2
d_call: TRBD1
j_call: TRBJ1-2
cdr3_aa: CASNRDRGNGYTF
cdr3_nt: TGTGCCAGCAACCGGGACAGGGGGAATGGCTACACCTTC

clone_size: -
v_call: TRBV5-8
d_call: TRBD1
j_call: TRBJ1-4
cdr3_aa: CASSPRTGGIEKLFF
cdr3_nt: TGTGCCAGCAGCCCTCGGACAGGGGGGATTGAAAAACTGTTTTTT

clone_size: few
v_call: TRBV6-5
d_call: -
j_call: TRBJ1-1
cdr3_aa: CASDTMIGGTEAFF
cdr3_nt: TGTGCCAGCGACACTATGATAGGGGGCACTGAAGCTTTCTTT

clone_size: -
v_call: TRBV4-2
d_call: TRBD1
j_call: TRBJ1-1
cdr3_aa: CASSQVKGDRLYTEAFF
cdr3_nt: TGTGCCAGCAGCCAAGTAAAAGGGGACAGGCTATACACTGAAGCTTTCTTT

clone_size: -
v_call: TRBV9
d_call: -
j_call: TRBJ2-2
cdr3_aa: CASSPRWREPNTGELFF
cdr3_nt: TGTGCCAGCAGCCCCCGTTGGAGGGAGCCGAACACCGGGGAGCTGTTTTTT

clone_size: -
v_call: TRBV4-1
d_call: TRBD1
j_call: TRBJ1-1
cdr3_aa: CASRNDRGPEAFF
cdr3_nt: TGCGCCAGCAGAAACGACAGGGGGCCTGAAGCTTTCTTT

clone_size: -
v_call: TRBV30
d_call: TRBD1
j_call: TRBJ2-2
cdr3_aa: CAWSQLRGHGELFF
cdr3_nt: TGTGCCTGGAGTCAGCTTAGGGGGCACGGGGAGCTGTTTTTT

clone_size: -
v_call: TRBV6-5
d_call: -
j_call: TRBJ1-3
cdr3_aa: CASSRVPGNTIYF
cdr3_nt: TGTGCCAGCAGCCGAGTCCCTGGAAACACCATATATTTT

clone_size: -
v_call: TRBV5-1
d_call: -
j_call: TRBJ2-1
cdr3_aa: CASSPDSAGYNEQFF
cdr3_nt: TGCGCCAGCAGCCCGGACTCCGCGGGTTACAATGAGCAGTTCTTC

clone_size: -
v_call: TRBV4-2
d_call: TRBD2
j_call: TRBJ2-1
cdr3_aa: CASRTSPAGDNEQFF
cdr3_nt: TGTGCCAGCAGGACTTCCCCAGCGGGAGACAATGAGCAGTTCTTC